The T cell receptor (beta chain) described here comes from a study of T cell responses to AZD1222 COVID-19 vaccine. Regarding this clone: What it recognizes is unknown.

Study-wide findings and caveats: Increased Spike-specific TCR breadth and depth were observed after two AZD1222 doses. Clonal diversity was possibly underestimated, and the donors were mostly white British, with more females.

TCRdb keeps only in-frame clones here, not all; method: immunoSEQ multiplex PCR. The sample lists under 140,000 clones, 87% seen once, with about 3% in the top ten. The V gene lost 2 bases and the J gene lost 8 bases, with 15 bases spanning the gap. This CDR3 has 14 residues. Germline loops: CDR1 MNHEY, CDR2 SVGEGT. This chain connects TRBV6-2 or TRBV6-3 to TRBJ1-2; D is possibly TRBD1 (5 bases). The source material was peripheral blood, sampled on day 0 of AZD1222 vaccination. The receptor was derived from an adult in good health. The CDR3: CASSYGGRSLGYTF. CDR3 nucleotides: TGTGCCAGCAGTTACGGGGGACGGAGTTTAGGCTACACCTTC.